One and the same sample provided the 21 T cell receptor beta chains below, sequenced in a study of T cell responses to AZD1222 COVID-19 vaccine. Generated by immunoSEQ multiplex PCR, the TCRdb table keeps only in-frame clones and is missing some. The sample has roughly 160,000 clones, 90% to 95% seen once. The sequences come from peripheral blood, collected on day 0 of AZD1222 vaccination. The receptors were sampled from an adult in good health.

The V gene is TRBV12-5, the J gene TRBJ1-1; no clear D gene. Germline CDR1 reads LGHNT; CDR2 reads FRNRAP. CDR3 length equals 15 residues. The V gene lost 1 base and the J gene lost 10 bases, with 19 bases spanning the gap. The CDR3 coding sequence is TGTGCTAGTGGTTTGGGGATCGGATCCGGAGGTCCAGCTTTCTTT. Protein: CASGLGIGSGGPAFF. Full variable domain (remainder filled in from reference TRBV12-5 and TRBJ1-1): DARVTQTPRHKVTEMGQEVTMRCQPILGHNTVFWYRQTMMQGLELLAYFRNRAPLDDSGMPKDRFSAEMPDATLATLKIQPSEPRDSAVYFCASGLGIGSGGPAFFGQGTRLTVV.

This clone was picked up one time. V usage is TRBV7-2 and J usage is TRBJ1-5, with TRBD1 matching over 7 bases. Germline values: CDR1 SGHTA, CDR2 FQGNSA. Germline trimming cut 4 bases from V and 2 bases from J; bases unmatched to any gene: 8. This CDR3 has 16 amino acids. The CDR3 reads CASSSRLGTGNQPQHF. CDR3 bases: TGTGCCAGCAGCTCCCGCCTGGGGACAGGCAATCAGCCCCAGCATTTT.

The V call is TRBV7-6, the J call TRBJ1-3; TRBD1 might be the D (6 bases). The germline CDR1 and CDR2 sequences are SGHVS and FNYEAQ. V dropped 1 base and J dropped 0 bases, with 13 bases sitting between them. This CDR3 contains 17 residues. The CDR3 loop reads CASSLEGGSVSGNTIYF. The CDR3 DNA reads as TGTGCCAGCAGCTTAGAGGGGGGATCAGTCTCTGGAAACACCATATATTTT.

CDR3 protein: CASSLRQAGANVLTF. The CDR3 bases are TGCGCCAGCAGCCTTAGACAGGCCGGGGCCAACGTCCTGACTTTC. This chain links TRBV5-1 with TRBJ2-6, with D possibly being TRBD1 (6 bases). From germline, CDR1 is SGHRS and CDR2 YFSETQ. V lost 4 bases and J 4 bases, leaving 12 bases between the germline ends. There are 15 residues in the CDR3.

The gene calls are TRBV7-3 and TRBJ2-6; D remains unclear. Deletions cut 1 base from V and 0 bases from J, with 7 bases between. This CDR3 region has 16 residues. CDR1 is SGHTA and CDR2 is FQGTGA in the germline V gene. The CDR3 here is CASSLMVSSGANVLTF. CDR3 nucleotides: TGTGCCAGCAGCTTAATGGTTAGCTCTGGGGCCAACGTCCTGACTTTC.

This rearrangement joins TRBV10-3 to TRBJ2-5; 8 nucleotides match TRBD1. This CDR3 spans 15 amino acids. CDR1 and CDR2 (germline): ENHRY, SYGVKD. J gave up 0 bases and V 3 bases, and 3 bases lay outside the gene matches. CDR3 coding DNA: TGTGCCATCAGTGAAAGACAGGGGTACCAAGAGACCCAGTACTTC. It encodes CAISERQGYQETQYF.

The chain links TRBV7-2 to TRBJ2-5; TRBD2 might be the D (6 bases). Germline V lookup: CDR1 SGHTA, CDR2 FQGNSA. The CDR3 runs 13 residues. V was trimmed by 3 bases and J by 4 bases, leaving 9 bases between them. CDR3 region: CASSFPGLETQYF. The DNA for the CDR3 is TGTGCCAGCAGCTTTCCGGGACTAGAGACCCAGTACTTC.

The chain links TRBV5-4 to TRBJ1-4, with TRBD1 identical over 7 bases. The germline gives CDR1 SGHNT, CDR2 YYREEE (reference sequence). With 2 bases clipped from V and 8 bases from J, the junction kept 6 bases outside the gene matches. The CDR3 totals 14 residues. The DNA of the CDR3 is TGTGCCAGCAGCTTACAGGGGCTTTCGGAAAAACTGTTTTTT. This sequence encodes CASSLQGLSEKLFF.

The V gene is TRBV4-3, the J gene TRBJ1-3; no reliable D call. V was trimmed by 3 bases and J by 0 bases, leaving 18 bases between them. CDR3 size: 18 residues. Per the germline V gene, CDR1 is LGHNA and CDR2 is YSLEER. In DNA form, the CDR3 reads TGCGCCAGCAGCCAGGAGAGGCGGTTGGTAGACTCTGGAAACACCATATATTTT. Protein product: CASSQERRLVDSGNTIYF.

The chain is built from TRBV12-5 and TRBJ1-5; no reliable D call. The germline V gene encodes CDR1 LGHNT and CDR2 FRNRAP. Trimming pared 0 bases from V and 9 bases from J, leaving 6 bases between. The CDR3 is made up of 12 amino acids. CDR3 nucleotide sequence: TGTGCTAGTGGTTTGGTTCGGGGGCCCCAGCATTTT. It encodes CASGLVRGPQHF.

The rearrangement links TRBV5-1 to TRBJ2-1; no firm D call. Germline V gene data show CDR1 as SGHRS and CDR2 as YFSETQ. V gave up 1 base and J gave up 0 bases, with 2 bases separating them. This CDR3 has 13 residues. CDR3 amino acids: CASSLYSYNEQFF. CDR3 coding DNA: TGCGCCAGCAGCTTGTACTCCTACAATGAGCAGTTCTTC.

The CDR3: CASSVVSGILTGELFF. For the CDR3, the DNA is TGTGCCAGCAGCGTAGTTAGCGGAATCCTCACCGGGGAGCTGTTTTTT. The V and J genes are TRBV9 and TRBJ2-2; TRBD2 is a possible D gene (6 bases). The germline gives CDR1 SGDLS, CDR2 YYNGEE. Trimming removed 0 bases from V and 4 bases from J, with 13 bases in between. This CDR3 has 16 residues.

The genes are TRBV7-2 and TRBJ2-2, with D possibly matching TRBD1 (6 bases). V lost 2 bases to trimming and J lost 0 bases, with 10 bases between them. In germline, CDR1 is SGHTA, CDR2 FQGNSA. This CDR3 comprises 16 residues. The CDR3 nucleotides are TGTGCCAGCAGCTTATGGGGGCCCGCGAACACCGGGGAGCTGTTTTTT. This encodes CASSLWGPANTGELFF. The whole variable domain, filled in from reference TRBV7-2 and TRBJ2-2, reads GAGVSQSPSNKVTEKGKDVELRCDPISGHTALYWYRQSLGQGLEFLIYFQGNSAPDKSGLPSDRFSAERTGGSVSTLTIQRTQQEDSAVYLCASSLWGPANTGELFFGEGSRLTVL.

CDR3 amino acids: CASSLSENYGYTF. The CDR3 DNA sequence: TGTGCCAGCAGCCTCAGTGAGAACTATGGCTACACCTTC. J is TRBJ1-2 and V is TRBV7-3; the D is unclear. V was cut by 5 bases and J by 2 bases, with 9 bases left in between. The CDR3 totals 13 residues. Germline V gene sequence: CDR1 SGHTA, CDR2 FQGTGA.

This chain uses TRBV30 with TRBJ2-5; D is possibly TRBD2 (6 bases). The CDR3 sequence is 15 residues long. Germline CDR1 reads GTSNPN; CDR2 reads SVGIG (reference sequence). V gave up 1 base and J gave up 1 base, with 13 bases separating them. CDR3: CAWSGSGLPQETQYF. The CDR3 DNA follows: TGTGCCTGGAGTGGTAGCGGACTGCCCCAAGAGACCCAGTACTTC. Looking up the rest from reference TRBV30 and TRBJ2-5 gives the full variable domain: SQTIHQWPATLVQPVGSPLSLECTVEGTSNPNLYWYRQAAGRGLQLLFYSVGIGQISSEVPQNLSASRPQDRQFILSSKKLLLSDSGFYLCAWSGSGLPQETQYFGPGTRLLVL.

This chain joins TRBV5-1 and TRBJ2-3; 10 positions match TRBD2. Germline V lookup: CDR1 SGHRS, CDR2 YFSETQ. This CDR3 has 16 residues. V lost 4 bases to trimming and J lost 0 bases; unmatched junction nucleotides: 5. The CDR3 reads CASSTRTSGSTDTQYF. DNA for the CDR3: TGCGCCAGCAGCACGAGGACTAGCGGTAGCACAGATACGCAGTATTTT.

V gene TRBV30 combines with J gene TRBJ2-3; D gene ambiguous. The germline V gene encodes CDR1 GTSNPN and CDR2 SVGIG (reference sequence). The V and J ends lost 5 bases and 3 bases respectively, with 6 bases between them. The CDR3 extends over 11 amino acids. CDR3 region: CAWHLTDTQYF. Here the CDR3 DNA reads TGTGCCTGGCACTTAACAGATACGCAGTATTTT.

V and J are TRBV7-3 and TRBJ2-1; 8 bases fit TRBD2. The CDR3 runs 15 residues. CDR1 and CDR2 from the germline V gene are SGHTA and FQGTGA. Trimming cost V 1 base and J 9 bases; bases outside gene matches: 8. The CDR3: CASSLRAGASSEQFF. The CDR3 DNA follows: TGTGCCAGCAGCTTAAGAGCGGGGGCTAGTAGTGAGCAGTTCTTC.

This clone was observed a single time. The chain is built from TRBV6-5 and TRBJ2-2; D unresolved. V lost 0 bases and J 5 bases, leaving 7 bases between the germline ends. The CDR3 is 14 amino acids. CDR1 is MNHEY and CDR2 is SVGAGI in the germline V gene. The CDR3 is CASSYSRSTGELFF. As DNA, the CDR3 is TGTGCCAGCAGTTACTCTCGGTCGACCGGGGAGCTGTTTTTT.

As concerns this clone: The conserved phenylalanine or tryptophan is not found at the CDR3 terminus, so this likely reflects a read error. Because the CDR3's place on the DNA is in doubt, the DNA is left out and the CDR3 is given as listed by TCRdb. The chain combines TRBV7-8 with TRBJ2-7. Germline assignment: CDR1 SGHVS and CDR2 FQNEAQ. The CDR3 region is 13 residues in length, termini included. The CDR3 loop reads CASSLSFPGRVQL.

V is TRBV15 and J is TRBJ1-1; D is undetermined. CDR3 length: 16 residues. Germline values: CDR1 LNHNV, CDR2 YYDKDF (reference sequence). V gave up 0 bases and J gave up 1 base, with 12 bases separating them. DNA for the CDR3: TGTGCCACCAGCAGAGATCTGAAGGGCTGGAACACTGAAGCTTTCTTT. This translates into CATSRDLKGWNTEAFF.